The rows below give T cell receptor beta chains drawn from one sample of a study of cytotoxic CD8 clonotypes in ibrutinib-treated CLL. Measured with immunoSEQ multiplex PCR; TCRdb has only the in-frame clones, and not every one. This sample has approximately 330,000 clones; roughly 85% occur once, and the top ten carry about 6.3%. The sample was PBMCs, taken before ibrutinib treatment. Source of these receptors: a human donor with chronic lymphocytic leukemia. Each CDR3 is given with its conserved first and last residue. D genes are given only for firm matches. Where a row states a size, it is once, few, many or the class of an expanded clone; other rows omit it.

D	V	size	J	length	DNA	CDR3
TRBD1	TRBV27	NA	TRBJ2-7	16	TGTGCCAGCAGTAAGGTCTTCGGGACAGGACCAGGCGAGCAGTACTTC	CASSKVFGTGPGEQYF
NA	TRBV11-2	NA	TRBJ2-5	13	TGTGCCAGCAGCTTCGGATTCCAAGAGACCCAGTACTTC	CASSFGFQETQYF
TRBD1	TRBV4-3	few	TRBJ1-2	12	TGCGCCAGCAGCCAAGAGACAGGGTTCTACACCTTC	CASSQETGFYTF
TRBD1	TRBV6-1	NA	TRBJ2-2	16	TGTGCCAGCAGTGAACAAGGGACAGGGGGTTCAGGGGAGCTGTTTTTT	CASSEQGTGGSGELFF
TRBD1	TRBV4-2	NA	TRBJ1-1	17	TGTGCCAGCAGCCCGCCCCTACGGGACAGTGGTAAAACTGAAGCTTTCTTT	CASSPPLRDSGKTEAFF
TRBD2	TRBV2	NA	TRBJ2-7	11	TGTGCCAGTTGGGACTACTACGAGCAGTACTTC	CASWDYYEQYF
TRBD1	TRBV28	NA	TRBJ1-2	17	TGTGCCAGCAGTTTATTAGCATTTGGGACAGAGAGGGATGGCTACACCTTC	CASSLLAFGTERDGYTF
NA	TRBV2	NA	TRBJ2-7	13	TGTGCCAGCAGTGAAGCACCCGGGGGCGAGCAGTACTTC	CASSEAPGGEQYF
TRBD1	TRBV14	NA	TRBJ2-5	14	TGTGCCAGCAGCGAAACAGGGGGCCGGGAGACCCAGTACTTC	CASSETGGRETQYF
NA	TRBV14	NA	TRBJ1-1	12	TGTGCCAGCAGCCAAGTGGGTTCTTGGGCTTTCTTT	CASSQVGSWAFF
NA	TRBV6-5	NA	TRBJ2-1	13	TGTGCCAGCAGGTGGGTAAGCGACAATGAGCAGTTCTTC	CASRWVSDNEQFF
NA	TRBV25-1	few	TRBJ1-2	14	TGTGCCAGCAGTGAACCCCGGGAGCCGGGTGGCTACACCTTC	CASSEPREPGGYTF
NA	TRBV4-1	few	TRBJ2-1	17	TGCGCCAGCAGCCAGCACTTTCAGGGGCGGCTGGGAAATGAGCAGTTCTTC	CASSQHFQGRLGNEQFF
NA	TRBV5-4	NA	TRBJ1-1	15	TGTGCCAGCAGCTTGAAAGGCTCGAGGAACGCTGAAGCTTTCTTT	CASSLKGSRNAEAFF
NA	TRBV6-5	NA	TRBJ1-2	13	TGTGCCAGCAGTTACGGGCCTACGGGGGGCTACACCTTC	CASSYGPTGGYTF
TRBD1	TRBV18	NA	TRBJ1-1	11	TGTGCCAGCACCGGGACAGAAAAAGCTTTCTTT	CASTGTEKAFF
NA	TRBV5-1	NA	TRBJ2-3	15	TGCGCCAGCAGCTTGGCCCTGGACTTCACAGATACGCAGTATTTT	CASSLALDFTDTQYF
NA	TRBV25-1	few	TRBJ2-7	11	TGTGCCAGCACCCGATGGGGTGAGCAGTACTTC	CASTRWGEQYF
NA	TRBV7-8	few	TRBJ1-5	11	TGTGCCAGCAGCTCCAGGGGACCCCAGCATTTT	CASSSRGPQHF
TRBD2	TRBV2	NA	TRBJ2-4	16	TGTGCCAGCAGTGCGGCGCCGGCGGGAGGGAAAAACATTCAGTACTTC	CASSAAPAGGKNIQYF
NA	TRBV7-9	NA	TRBJ2-6	16	TGTGCCAGCAGCTTGGTCTCAGGCTCTGGGGCCAACGTCCTGACTTTC	CASSLVSGSGANVLTF
NA	TRBV6-5	NA	TRBJ2-7	16	TGTGCCAGCAGTTACTCTGGGGCCGTCCTCTCCTACGAGCAGTACTTC	CASSYSGAVLSYEQYF
NA	TRBV28	NA	TRBJ2-1	14	TGTGCCAGCAGTGAACCCCCGGTCCACAATGAGCAGTTCTTC	CASSEPPVHNEQFF
NA	TRBV6-1	NA	TRBJ2-7	14	TGTGCCAGCAGTGAAATGTCAGAGATCTACGAGCAGTACTTC	CASSEMSEIYEQYF